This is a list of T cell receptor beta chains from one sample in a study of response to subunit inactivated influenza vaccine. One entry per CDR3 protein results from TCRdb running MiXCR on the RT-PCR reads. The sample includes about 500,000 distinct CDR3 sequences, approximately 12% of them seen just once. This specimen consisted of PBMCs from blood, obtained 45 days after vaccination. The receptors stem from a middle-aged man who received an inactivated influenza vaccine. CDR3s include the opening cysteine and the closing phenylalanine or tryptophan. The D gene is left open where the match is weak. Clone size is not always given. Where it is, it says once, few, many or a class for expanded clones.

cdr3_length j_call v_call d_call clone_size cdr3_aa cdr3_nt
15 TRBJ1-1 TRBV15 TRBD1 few CATSRETQGATEAFF TGTGCCACCAGCAGAGAAACTCAGGGGGCCACTGAAGCTTTCTTT
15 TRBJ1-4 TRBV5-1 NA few CASSLVWGANEKLFF TGCGCCAGCAGCTTGGTCTGGGGGGCTAATGAAAAACTGTTTTTT
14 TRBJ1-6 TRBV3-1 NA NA CASSQSDYNSPLHF TGTGCCAGCAGCCAATCAGATTACAATTCACCCCTCCACTTT
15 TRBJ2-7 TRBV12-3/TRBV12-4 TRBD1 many CASTRQGASSYEQYF TGTGCCAGCACCCGACAGGGGGCTAGCTCCTACGAGCAGTACTTC
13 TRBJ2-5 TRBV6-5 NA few CASSYNREETQYF TGTGCCAGCAGTTATAACAGGGAGGAGACCCAGTACTTC
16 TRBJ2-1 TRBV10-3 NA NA CAISPRSATSYNEQFF TGTGCCATCAGTCCCAGGTCAGCGACCTCCTACAATGAGCAGTTCTTC
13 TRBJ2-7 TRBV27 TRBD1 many CASSSRDSYEQYF TGTGCCAGCAGCTCACGGGACAGCTACGAGCAGTACTTC
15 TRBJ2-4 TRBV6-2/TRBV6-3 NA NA CASSPGVLAKNIQYF TGTGCCAGCAGCCCCGGGGTCTTAGCCAAAAACATTCAGTACTTC
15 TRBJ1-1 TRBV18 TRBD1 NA CASSPRYRGNTEAFF TGTGCCAGCTCACCAAGGTACAGGGGGAACACTGAAGCTTTCTTT
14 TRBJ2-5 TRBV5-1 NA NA CASSLSGSRETQYF TGCGCCAGCAGCTTGAGTGGATCCAGGGAGACCCAGTACTTC
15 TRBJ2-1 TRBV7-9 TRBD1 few CASRLGQGDYNEQFF TGTGCCAGCAGGCTCGGACAGGGGGATTACAATGAGCAGTTCTTC
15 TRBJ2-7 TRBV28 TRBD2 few CASSKTSGRVHEQYF TGTGCCAGCAGTAAAACTAGCGGGAGGGTCCACGAGCAGTACTTC
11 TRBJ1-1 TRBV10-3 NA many CATRSEGEAFF TGTGCCACCCGCTCGGAGGGAGAAGCTTTCTTT
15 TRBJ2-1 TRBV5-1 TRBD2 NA CASSLLAGVRYEQFF TGCGCCAGCAGCTTGCTAGCGGGAGTACGGTATGAGCAGTTCTTC
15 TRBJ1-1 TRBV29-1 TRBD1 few CSEQGGIHMNTEAFF TGCAGCGAACAGGGGGGAATTCACATGAACACTGAAGCTTTCTTT
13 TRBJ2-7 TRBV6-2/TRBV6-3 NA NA CASSYGLIYEQYF TGTGCCAGCAGTTACGGGCTAATCTACGAGCAGTACTTC
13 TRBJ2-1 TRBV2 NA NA CASSEPVGREQFF TGTGCCAGCAGTGAGCCGGTTGGCCGGGAGCAGTTCTTC
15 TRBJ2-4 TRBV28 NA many CASSLMAGAKNIQYF TGTGCCAGCAGTTTAATGGCGGGGGCCAAAAACATTCAGTACTTC
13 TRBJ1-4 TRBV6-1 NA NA CASSEGDWGKLFF TGTGCCAGCAGTGAAGGGGACTGGGGAAAACTGTTTTTT
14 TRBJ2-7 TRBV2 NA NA CASTRPRGAHEQYF TGTGCCAGCACTCGCCCACGGGGGGCCCACGAGCAGTACTTC
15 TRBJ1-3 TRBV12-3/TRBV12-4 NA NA CASSHTGDSGNTIYF TGTGCCAGCAGTCACACGGGGGACTCTGGAAACACCATATATTTT
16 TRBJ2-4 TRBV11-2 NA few CASSSLSGTPVNIQYF TGTGCCAGCAGCTCACTATCCGGGACCCCCGTAAACATTCAGTACTTC
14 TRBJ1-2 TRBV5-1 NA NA CASRQVTGAYGYTF TGCGCCAGCCGCCAAGTGACAGGTGCTTATGGCTACACCTTC
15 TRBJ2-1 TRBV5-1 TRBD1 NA CASSRGATGSDEQFF TGCGCCAGCAGCCGAGGGGCGACAGGGTCAGATGAGCAGTTCTTC
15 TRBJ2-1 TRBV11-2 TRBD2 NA CASSFPSGGAVEQFF TGTGCCAGCAGCTTTCCTAGCGGGGGGGCCGTTGAGCAGTTCTTC
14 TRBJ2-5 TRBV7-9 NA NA CASSFWTIGETQYF TGTGCCAGCAGCTTTTGGACAATTGGAGAGACCCAGTACTTC
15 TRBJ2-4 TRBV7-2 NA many CASSSTDRGRHIQYF TGTGCCAGCAGCTCAACCGATCGGGGGCGTCACATTCAGTACTTC
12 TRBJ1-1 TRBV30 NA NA CAWTQRVGLAFF TGTGCCTGGACCCAACGGGTGGGCTTAGCTTTCTTT
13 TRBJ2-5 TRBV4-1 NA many CASSQETQETQYF TGCGCCAGCAGCCAAGAGACACAAGAGACCCAGTACTTC
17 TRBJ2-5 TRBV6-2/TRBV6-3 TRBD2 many CASSYRGLAGFQETQYF TGTGCCAGCAGTTACCGTGGACTAGCGGGATTCCAAGAGACCCAGTACTTC
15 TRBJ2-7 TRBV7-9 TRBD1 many CASSPNRGLNYEQYF TGTGCCAGCAGCCCCAACAGGGGGCTAAACTACGAGCAGTACTTC
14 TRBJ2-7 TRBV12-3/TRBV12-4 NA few CASSLSEIPTEQYF TGTGCCAGCAGTTTATCTGAGATACCCACCGAGCAGTACTTC
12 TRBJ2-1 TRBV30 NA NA CAWHLVGAERFF TGTGCCTGGCACCTGGTAGGGGCCGAACGGTTCTTC
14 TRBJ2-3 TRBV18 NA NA CASSPLSSTDTQYF TGTGCCAGCTCACCATTGTCCAGCACAGATACGCAGTATTTT
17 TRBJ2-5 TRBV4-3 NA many CASSQDGGRYGIETQYF TGCGCCAGCAGCCAAGATGGGGGGCGGTATGGAATAGAGACCCAGTACTTC
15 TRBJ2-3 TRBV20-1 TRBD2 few CSASSRGGRGDTQYF TGCAGTGCTAGCTCCCGGGGGGGGCGAGGAGATACGCAGTATTTT
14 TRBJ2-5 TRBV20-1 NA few CSARDSQRLETQYF TGCAGTGCTAGAGATTCTCAGAGGCTGGAGACCCAGTACTTC
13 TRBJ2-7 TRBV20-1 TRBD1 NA CSARLGQSYEQYF TGCAGTGCCCGACTGGGACAGAGCTACGAGCAGTACTTC
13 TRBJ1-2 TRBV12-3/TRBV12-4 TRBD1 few CASSMTGRYGYTF TGTGCCAGCAGTATGACAGGGCGGTATGGCTACACCTTC
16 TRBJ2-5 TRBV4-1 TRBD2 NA CASSQESGGASKTQYF TGCGCCAGCAGCCAAGAAAGCGGGGGGGCCAGCAAGACCCAGTACTTC
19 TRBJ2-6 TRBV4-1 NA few CASSQESVGGLSGANVLTF TGCGCCAGCAGCCAAGAGAGTGTTGGTGGTCTCTCTGGGGCCAACGTCCTGACTTTC
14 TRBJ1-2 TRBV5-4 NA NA CASSVSGTAYGYTF TGTGCCAGCAGCGTATCCGGGACTGCTTATGGCTACACCTTC
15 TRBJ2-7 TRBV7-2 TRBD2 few CASSAQAGAHYEQYF TGTGCCAGCAGCGCCCAAGCGGGGGCACACTACGAGCAGTACTTC
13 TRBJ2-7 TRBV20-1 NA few CSASGDISYEQYF TGCAGTGCTAGCGGGGACATCTCCTACGAGCAGTACTTC
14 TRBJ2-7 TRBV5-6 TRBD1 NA CASSFQGTDYEQYF TGTGCCAGCAGCTTCCAAGGGACAGATTACGAGCAGTACTTC
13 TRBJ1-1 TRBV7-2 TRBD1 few CASSYTGVTEAFF TGTGCCAGCAGCTACACAGGGGTTACTGAAGCTTTCTTT
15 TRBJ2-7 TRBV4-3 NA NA CASSPDFGSSYEQYF TGCGCCAGCAGCCCGGATTTTGGAAGCTCCTACGAGCAGTACTTC
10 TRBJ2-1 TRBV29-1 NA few CSVEEREQFF TGCAGCGTTGAGGAGCGGGAGCAGTTCTTC
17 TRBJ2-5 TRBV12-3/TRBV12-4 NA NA CASSTSRVNRGQETQYF TGTGCCAGCAGTACCTCGCGAGTGAATAGGGGTCAAGAGACCCAGTACTTC
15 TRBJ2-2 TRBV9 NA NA CASSVVGVLTGELFF TGTGCCAGCAGCGTAGTTGGGGTCCTCACCGGGGAGCTGTTTTTT
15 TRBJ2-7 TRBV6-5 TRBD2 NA CASSYGSGRAREQYF TGTGCCAGCAGTTACGGCAGCGGGAGGGCGAGGGAGCAGTACTTC
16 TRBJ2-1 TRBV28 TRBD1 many CASSLVGQVIYNEQFF TGTGCCAGCAGCCTAGTAGGACAGGTTATCTACAATGAGCAGTTCTTC
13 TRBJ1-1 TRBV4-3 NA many CASSPEKDTEAFF TGCGCCAGCAGCCCGGAGAAAGACACTGAAGCTTTCTTT
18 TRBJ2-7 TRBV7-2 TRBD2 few CASSLAPSGLAGGYEQYF TGTGCCAGCAGCTTAGCCCCCTCTGGACTAGCGGGGGGGTACGAGCAGTACTTC
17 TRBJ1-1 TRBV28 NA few CASSLGAVRGKDTEAFF TGTGCCAGCAGTTTAGGGGCGGTACGAGGTAAGGACACTGAAGCTTTCTTT